This T cell receptor beta chain was sequenced during a study of cytomegalovirus exposure and HLA in healthy donors (dated by TCRdb to 2016 to 2017). Concerning the study at large: The 500 to 800 repertoires of the first cohort and the roughly 110 validation repertoires were produced on the same platform, according to a later analysis. The study aimed to test whether cataloging public T cell receptors could reveal signatures of past pathogen exposure. In addition to the first cohort of 650 to 800 subjects, a separate validation cohort of approximately 130 different subjects was used. High-throughput TCR immunosequencing, statistical association of individual TCRs with disease status, and machine learning were combined to predict cytomegalovirus infection status.

General findings and caveats noted by the study authors: Of the cluster scores, around 95% were above 0 in a later analysis, which found that TCRs clustered in the first cohort also tended to co-occur in the 120 or so validation repertoires. Most TCR sequences were observed very rarely across donors, whereas some public TCRs were present in many individuals. A later analysis lacked HLA typing for the validation cohort, so it scored co-occurrence in that cohort across all 120 or so repertoires. In vitro tests confirmed that a few of the cytomegalovirus-associated TCR beta chains recognize cytomegalovirus antigens. In both the original and validation cohorts, the classifier was reported to diagnose cytomegalovirus status with high specificity and sensitivity. The study listed 164 TCR beta chains as associated with cytomegalovirus. The authors suggested that the approach could potentially be extended to other disease states and immunological phenotypes.

This clone was counted between two and nine times. Which antigen it targets is not known. The input lacks base qualities; no much larger clone sits a single base away. The library was obtained by the immunoSEQ multiplex PCR assay. The authors' analysis ran thus. A statistical classification framework was developed to diagnose cytomegalovirus status using the catalog of TCR beta chain sequences. TCRdb re-hosts the immuneACCESS table, in-frame sequences only. Its copies lack some clones; in the studies checked, an unresolved V gene accounts for under half of them, and the cause for the rest is not known. V and J calls and clone size come straight from that table; D and trimming were deduced from the DNA. Within this sample are some 70,000 clones, with about 85% of them counted one time only. The ten top clones hold 3% of the sample. The donors were included in the validation cohort of roughly 120 subjects, a group kept apart from the roughly 700-subject first cohort.

As encoded in the germline V gene (reference sequence), CDR1 is MNHEY while CDR2 is SMNVEV. At the junction V is shortened by 5 bases and J by 2 bases, with 19 bases in between. The CDR3 measures 16 amino acids from cysteine to phenylalanine. Only the CDR3 DNA is retained, 48 bases long and in frame from the first base. This receptor was obtained from a man aged 30 to 39 in good health and CMV-seronegative. The chain is made from TRBV27 and TRBJ2-7; no D gene call is confident. Sequencing was performed on PBMCs. The sequence in DNA is TGTGCCAGCAGTCCCCTAACTTCCGTTACTACCTACGAGCAGTACTTC. It specifies CASSPLTSVTTYEQYF.